This record concerns one T cell receptor beta chain sequence. There is no known antigen for this receptor. No base qualities exist here, and no much larger clone lies one base off it. In the germline V gene (reference sequence), CDR1 corresponds to SGHKS and CDR2 to YYEKEE. Inclusive of the bounding cysteine and phenylalanine, the CDR3 is 11 residues long. The retained sequence is limited to the CDR3, 33 bases, with the frame set at the first base. The germline ends are 6 bases apart after V is trimmed by 3 bases and J by 8 bases. Libraries were made using 5' RACE. Data came from a NextSeq 500. To correct for sequencing error and PCR bias, the TCR library protocol tagged individual cDNA molecules with unique molecular identifiers. Both TCR alpha and beta chains were sequenced, and tight co-correlation was observed between alpha and beta sequence abundances in each sample. Concerning the study's data processing: Decombinator V4 was used to annotate TCR sequences for V gene, J gene and CDR3. TCRs were defined as expanded if a significant change between any two time points was detected under a Poisson model with p below 0.0001. TCR abundances were normalised to the total number of TCRs sequenced in each sample and reported as counts per million. TRAV1-2 paired with TRAJ12, TRAJ20 or TRAJ33 defined MAIT TCRs, while TRAV10 paired with TRAJ18 defined iNKT TCRs. VDJdb, accessed 1 November 2021, was searched for CMV, EBV and SARS-CoV-2 annotated TCRs, excluding TCRs annotated for multiple antigens. Using fastp at Q25 and MiXCR, TCRdb reprocessed the public reads and kept productive beta chains. Each CDR3 protein gets just one entry, which takes the most common genes and DNA from the rows behind it. The V and J calls were determined by TCRdb, not by the authors. In this sample the table shows over 70,000 distinct CDR3 sequences, 14% of which occur a single time. Clones ranked in the top ten supply roughly 6.4% of the sample.

The data were taken from a study of early T cells in non-severe SARS-CoV-2 infection (dated by TCRdb to the early 2020s). Context from the whole study: Because TCR sequencing was done on bulk RNA from unsorted whole blood, the alpha and beta chains could not be paired.

A case-control design nested within a healthcare worker cohort in London, UK, was used, with weekly nasopharyngeal swab PCR tests and blood sampling performed. Healthcare workers were enrolled in the week of the UK lockdown, from 23 to 31 March 2020, and were followed every week for up to roughly 15 weeks. The full study reports these points: Matching against VDJdb was skewed toward anti-spike CD8 responses, likely underestimated virus-specific expansions, and missed private and CD4 specificities.

This TCR came from an adult who was a healthcare worker with PCR-confirmed SARS-CoV-2 infection or an uninfected control (not recorded which). Material for sequencing was whole blood. The V gene is TRBV5-5 and the J gene is TRBJ2-1, with no reliable assignment of the D segment. The DNA reads as follows: TGTGCCAGCAGCTATGTCGATGAGCAGTTCTTC. Its translation is CASSYVDEQFF.